Detailed here is one TCR beta chain. The antigen is undetermined. The authors distributed each subset's genomic DNA evenly over several immunoSEQ plates. Measured with immunoSEQ multiplex PCR; TCRdb has only the in-frame clones, and not every one. The sample includes over 2 million clones, approximately 94% of them seen just once. Naivety among CD8 cells was defined by CD45RO negativity and positive CCR7 selection, thereby excluding terminally differentiated effector memory CD45RA+ cells. Each sample came from a Caucasian adult donor living in Nashville, Tennessee. These data come from a study of shared clonotypes between healthy human individuals. Study results and limitations: Clonotypes shared by all four donors outscored non-shared clonotypes in generation probability. Rarefaction showed sorted-subset sequencing was incomplete despite large depth.

Trimming at V came to 0 bases and at J to 3 bases, leaving 6 bases not matched to a gene. The germline V gene has CDR1 SGHRS and CDR2 YFSETQ. This CDR3 region has 15 residues. V gene TRBV5-1 combines with J gene TRBJ2-7; 7 bases match TRBD1. The clonotype originates from a man between 18 and 29 years old in good health. Sequenced material: naive CD8+ T cells sorted from blood. The CDR3 sequence is CASSLEQGFFYEQYF. As DNA, the CDR3 is TGCGCCAGCAGCTTGGAACAGGGGTTTTTCTACGAGCAGTACTTC.